These 15 T cell receptor beta chains originate from one sample sequenced in a study of T cells in Graves' hyperthyroidism and ophthalmopathy. Regions amplified from RNA transcripts were the TCR beta CDR3 regions. HTBI primers were employed in a first-round RT-PCR of the TCR CDR3. TCRdb independently ran MiXCR on the multiplex PCR reads; one entry per CDR3 protein. The sample lists fewer than 350,000 distinct CDR3 sequences, roughly a fifth occurring once. The sequenced sample consisted of blood. Receptors were obtained from a woman aged 50 to 60 with Graves' hyperthyroidism.

This clonotype was seen ten or more times. The chain is built from TRBV20-1 and TRBJ2-5; D unclear. Per the germline V gene, CDR1 is DFQATT and CDR2 is SNEGSKA (reference sequence). The V and J ends lost 6 bases and 2 bases respectively, with 7 bases between them. This CDR3 has 11 residues. The CDR3 protein is CSAQSQETQYF. CDR3 DNA: TGCAGTGCACAGAGTCAAGAGACCCAGTACTTC.

The CDR3 sequence is CATSSLGQGARGYTF. In DNA form, the CDR3 reads TGTGCCACCTCCAGCTTGGGACAGGGGGCTCGCGGCTACACCTTC. The chain couples TRBV24-1 to TRBJ1-2; 12 nucleotides align to TRBD1. Trimming took 9 bases from V and 8 from J; bases not matched to a gene: 12. The CDR3 is 15 amino acids. The germline V gene has CDR1 KGHDR and CDR2 SFDVKD.

The chain uses TRBV12-3 or TRBV12-4 and TRBJ1-6; no firm D call. V was clipped by 3 bases and J by 10 bases, with 13 bases between them. The CDR3 is 14 residues long. CDR3: CASSFSGEGSPLHF. The CDR3 coding sequence is TGTGCCAGCAGTTTTTCCGGGGAGGGATCACCCCTCCACTTT.

The V and J genes are TRBV27 and TRBJ2-2, with 8 bases aligning to TRBD2. The germline gives CDR1 MNHEY, CDR2 SMNVEV (reference sequence). The V and J ends lost 5 bases and 5 bases, in that order; junction bases with no gene match: 7. The CDR3 has 15 residues. The CDR3, as DNA: TGTGCCAGCAGTCGGGGGGGTTCAGGAACCGGGGAGCTGTTTTTT. Translated: CASSRGGSGTGELFF.

Ten or more counts support this clonotype. The rearrangement joins TRBV5-8 to TRBJ1-1, with TRBD1 matching over 8 bases. V was clipped by 4 bases and J by 3 bases; unmatched bases: 5. This CDR3 is built from 14 residues. Germline loops: CDR1 SGHTS, CDR2 YDEGEE. The CDR3 DNA is TGTGCCAGCAGCGAGGGACAGGTGGACACTGAAGCTTTCTTT. Its translation is CASSEGQVDTEAFF. The whole variable domain, remainder taken from reference TRBV5-8 and TRBJ1-1, is EAGVTQSPTHLIKTRGQQATLRCSPISGHTSVYWYQQALGLGLQFLLWYDEGEERNRGNFPPRFSGRQFPNYSSELNVNALELEDSALYLCASSEGQVDTEAFFGQGTRLTVV.

This rearrangement joins TRBV5-6 to TRBJ2-3; 8 positions agree with TRBD2. Germline V gene data show CDR1 as SGHDT and CDR2 as YYEEEE. The J segment lost 2 bases and the V segment lost 2 bases, leaving 7 bases of the junction unmatched. There are 16 residues in the CDR3. This CDR3 reads CASSFRLAGSTDTQYF. DNA for the CDR3: TGTGCCAGCAGCTTTCGGCTAGCGGGTTCCACAGATACGCAGTATTTT.

This chain links TRBV2 with TRBJ1-2; possibly TRBD1 for D (5 bases). This CDR3 has 13 amino acids. CDR1 SNHLY and CDR2 FYNNEI come from the germline V gene. V lost 6 bases, J lost 8 bases, and 16 bases lay in between. CDR3 sequence reads: CASSENWDLGYTF. CDR3 in DNA: TGTGCCAGCAGCGAGAACTGGGACCTAGGCTACACCTTC.

CDR3 residues: CASSVGLHQETQYF. The CDR3 DNA is TGTGCCAGCAGCGTGGGCCTCCACCAAGAGACCCAGTACTTC. The J gene is TRBJ2-5, the V gene TRBV9; no clear D gene. The CDR3 runs 14 residues. Germline V gives CDR1 SGDLS, CDR2 YYNGEE. V lost 2 bases and J 0 bases, leaving 8 bases between the germline ends.

This clonotype occurred many times. V is TRBV18 and J is TRBJ2-1; 16 nucleotides align to TRBD2. Per germline, CDR1 KGHSH and CDR2 LQKENI. With V trimmed by 4 bases and J by 5 bases, 5 bases remained unmatched. The CDR3 sequence is 17 residues long. CDR3 in amino acids: CASSRGTSGRADNEQFF. Written as DNA, the CDR3 is TGTGCCAGCTCACGTGGGACTAGCGGGAGGGCCGACAATGAGCAGTTCTTC.

This clonotype was detected once. This sequence joins TRBV6-2 or TRBV6-3 and TRBJ2-7, with TRBD1 identical over 9 bases. Germline loops: CDR1 MNHEY, CDR2 SVGEGT. The V segment lost 2 bases and the J segment 4 bases; nucleotides outside the gene matches: 6. The CDR3 totals 15 residues. CDR3 in DNA: TGTGCCAGCAGTTACCGGGGACAGGGTGAATACGAGCAGTACTTC. Amino acids: CASSYRGQGEYEQYF.

This clonotype was counted a few times. The chain carries TRBV30 and TRBJ1-6, with TRBD1 matching 8 bases. Per the germline V gene, CDR1 is GTSNPN and CDR2 is SVGIG (reference sequence). V lost 2 bases, J lost 8 bases, and 11 bases stayed unmatched. CDR3 size: 16 residues. This chain's CDR3 is CAWSYRDRKYYSPLHF. The CDR3 bases are TGTGCCTGGAGTTACAGGGACAGGAAATATTATTCACCCCTCCACTTT.

This clonotype was seen many times. V is TRBV30 and J is TRBJ1-2; 7 bases fit TRBD1. V lost 1 base to trimming and J lost 4 bases; unmatched junction nucleotides: 6. The CDR3 covers 14 residues. Germline lookup yields CDR1 GTSNPN and CDR2 SVGIG (reference sequence). The CDR3 coding sequence is TGTGCCTGGAGTGGACAGGGCCGAGGCTATGGCTACACCTTC. As protein: CAWSGQGRGYGYTF.

This clonotype was detected ten times or more. This chain connects TRBV7-9 to TRBJ2-2; D uncertain. CDR3 size: 15 residues. Looked up from germline, CDR1 is SEHNR and CDR2 is FQNEAQ (reference sequence). V lost 5 bases, J lost 6 bases, and 16 bases lay in between. CDR3 bases: TGTGCCAGCAGCCGCCAAGGGCCGACCGCCGGGGAGCTGTTTTTT. Protein: CASSRQGPTAGELFF.

The table lists this clonotype with many counts. CDR3 amino acids: CASRVTSGIDNEQFF. CDR3 DNA sequence: TGTGCCAGCAGAGTGACTAGCGGGATCGACAATGAGCAGTTCTTC. The chain has TRBV2 and TRBJ2-1; 11 bases line up with TRBD2. Germline V lookup: CDR1 SNHLY, CDR2 FYNNEI. This CDR3 region has 15 residues. The V gene end was trimmed by 6 bases and the J gene end by 5 bases; junction bases not matched to a gene: 6. Looking up the rest from reference TRBV2 and TRBJ2-1 gives the full variable domain: EPEVTQTPSHQVTQMGQEVILRCVPISNHLYFYWYRQILGQKVEFLVSFYNNEISEKSEIFDDQFSVERPDGSNFTLKIRSTKLEDSAMYFCASRVTSGIDNEQFFGPGTRLTVL.

The genes are TRBV25-1 and TRBJ1-1; no firm D call. Germline lookup yields CDR1 MGHDK and CDR2 SYGVNS. The ends were cut back, 2 bases at V and 7 bases at J, with 5 bases in the middle. The CDR3 consists of 11 residues. The CDR3 sequence is CASSEVGEAFF. The CDR3 DNA reads TGTGCCAGCAGTGAAGTCGGTGAAGCTTTCTTT. The variable domain in full, with the rest retrieved from reference TRBV25-1 and TRBJ1-1, is EADIYQTPRYLVIGTGKKITLECSQTMGHDKMYWYQQDPGMELHLIHYSYGVNSTEKGDLSSESTVSRIRTEHFPLTLESARPSHTSQYLCASSEVGEAFFGQGTRLTVV.